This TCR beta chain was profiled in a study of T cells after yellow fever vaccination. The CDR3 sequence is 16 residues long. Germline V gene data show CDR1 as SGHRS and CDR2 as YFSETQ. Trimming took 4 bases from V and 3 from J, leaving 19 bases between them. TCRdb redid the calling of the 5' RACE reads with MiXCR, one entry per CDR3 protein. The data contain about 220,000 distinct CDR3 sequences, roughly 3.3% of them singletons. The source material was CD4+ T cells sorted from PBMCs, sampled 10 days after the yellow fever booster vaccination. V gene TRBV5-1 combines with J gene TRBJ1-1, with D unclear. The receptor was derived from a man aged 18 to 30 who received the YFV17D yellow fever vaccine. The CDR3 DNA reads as TGCGCCAGCAGCGGGAGGACTACTGGACGTGACACTGAAGCTTTCTTT. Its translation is CASSGRTTGRDTEAFF.